These 17 T cell receptor beta chains came from one sample sequenced in a study of early T cells in non-severe SARS-CoV-2 infection. In TCRdb, the 5' RACE reads were re-called with MiXCR into one record per CDR3 protein. The table lists about 60,000 distinct CDR3 sequences, roughly 10% of them singletons. The sequencing here drew on whole blood, taken at baseline. These receptors originate from an adult who was a healthcare worker with PCR-confirmed SARS-CoV-2 infection or an uninfected control (not recorded which).

The chain is built from TRBV7-2 and TRBJ1-4; TRBD1 matches at 10 bases. CDR1 and CDR2 from the germline V gene are SGHTA and FQGNSA. Germline trimming cut 5 bases from V and 6 bases from J; bases unmatched to any gene: 6. This CDR3 contains 15 residues. CDR3 DNA: TGTGCCAGCAGCACGGGACAGGGGAAAGATGAAAAACTGTTTTTT. Residues: CASSTGQGKDEKLFF. The variable domain in full, with the rest retrieved from reference TRBV7-2 and TRBJ1-4, is GAGVSQSPSNKVTEKGKDVELRCDPISGHTALYWYRQSLGQGLEFLIYFQGNSAPDKSGLPSDRFSAERTGGSVSTLTIQRTQQEDSAVYLCASSTGQGKDEKLFFGSGTQLSVL.

This clonotype was seen only a few times. This chain connects TRBV11-2 to TRBJ2-1; D tentatively reads TRBD1 or TRBD2 (5 bases each). The germline V gene has CDR1 SGHAT and CDR2 FQNNGV. The CDR3 extends over 14 amino acids. Trimming stripped 2 bases from V and 6 bases from J, with 11 bases between. The chain's CDR3 is CASSLFPGANEQFF. CDR3 in DNA: TGTGCCAGCAGCTTATTCCCCGGGGCCAATGAGCAGTTCTTC.

V gene TRBV20-1 combines with J gene TRBJ2-1, with a tentative D call TRBD1 (6 bases). The CDR3 sequence is 13 residues long. Germline-derived CDR1 and CDR2 are DFQATT and SNEGSKA (reference sequence). Trimming cost V 8 bases and J 6 bases, with 17 bases left between them. CDR3 protein: CSPDSLGTNEQFF. The CDR3 DNA reads TGCAGTCCGGACAGTCTGGGAACCAATGAGCAGTTCTTC.

This rearrangement joins TRBV10-3 to TRBJ2-2; perhaps TRBD2 as D (7 bases). Germline-derived CDR1 and CDR2 are ENHRY and SYGVKD. Trimming took 3 bases from V and 4 from J, leaving 15 bases between them. The CDR3 runs 16 residues. CDR3 sequence (DNA): TGTGCCATCAGTGAAATGGGGGGGCCCACCACCGGGGAGCTGTTTTTT. It is translated as CAISEMGGPTTGELFF.

In its sample, this clonotype was seen many times. The chain recombines TRBV19 with TRBJ2-2; a weak D match, TRBD1 (6 bases). Trimming stripped 7 bases from V and 2 bases from J, with 14 bases between. CDR3 length: 15 residues. CDR1 is LNHDA, CDR2 SQIVND, per germline (reference sequence). Here the CDR3 reads CASKSRDTNTGELFF. DNA of the CDR3: TGTGCCAGTAAATCCCGGGACACTAACACCGGGGAGCTGTTTTTT.

The chain combines TRBV6-2 or TRBV6-3 with TRBJ2-2; D is perhaps TRBD2 (6 bases). The ends were cut back, 2 bases at V and 9 bases at J, with 22 bases in the middle. CDR3 length: 17 amino acids. Germline V gene lookup returns CDR1 MNHEY and CDR2 SVGEGT. This CDR3 is CASSYPRRESHPRELFF. The CDR3 DNA is TGTGCCAGCAGTTACCCCCGGCGGGAATCCCACCCGAGGGAGCTGTTTTTT.

V is TRBV20-1 and J is TRBJ1-2, with TRBD1 matching 7 bases. The V gene's germline CDR1 is DFQATT and CDR2 SNEGSKA (reference sequence). The trim removed 0 bases at V and 2 bases at J, leaving 3 bases unmatched. This CDR3 region has 14 residues. The CDR3 DNA sequence: TGCAGTGCTAGAGATCCGACAGGGAACTATGGCTACACCTTC. Residues: CSARDPTGNYGYTF.

This clonotype occurred many times. For the CDR3, the DNA is TGTGCCACCAGCAGAGCCGGGACAGAGTCCTACGAGCAGTACTTC. It translates to CATSRAGTESYEQYF. This sequence joins TRBV15 and TRBJ2-7; 7 bases align to TRBD1. CDR3 length: 15 amino acids. CDR1 and CDR2 from the germline V gene are LNHNV and YYDKDF (reference sequence). Trimming removed 1 base from V and 1 base from J; junction bases left unmatched: 4.

The sample holds a few counts of this clonotype. The chain has TRBV6-1 and TRBJ2-3, with no clear D. There are 14 residues in the CDR3. Germline V gene lookup returns CDR1 MNHNS and CDR2 SASEGT. Trimming left V 6 bases short and J 5 bases short, with 15 bases between. The CDR3 DNA sequence: TGTGCCAGCAGATCACACCTCCGCGGAGATACGCAGTATTTT. This gives the protein CASRSHLRGDTQYF.

This clonotype was counted only a few times. V gene TRBV5-6 combines with J gene TRBJ2-4; TRBD1 might be the D (6 bases). The CDR3 is made up of 15 amino acids. CDR1 is SGHDT and CDR2 is YYEEEE in the germline V gene. V dropped 4 bases and J dropped 5 bases, with 16 bases sitting between them. The CDR3 here is CASSGMRNRENIQYF. CDR3 DNA: TGTGCCAGCAGCGGGATGAGGAACAGGGAAAACATTCAGTACTTC. The complete variable domain, with remaining parts taken from reference TRBV5-6 and TRBJ2-4, reads DAGVTQSPTHLIKTRGQQVTLRCSPKSGHDTVSWYQQALGQGPQFIFQYYEEEERQRGNFPDRFSGHQFPNYSSELNVNALLLGDSALYLCASSGMRNRENIQYFGAGTRLSVL.

This clonotype has at least ten counts. The chain is built from TRBV7-9 and TRBJ2-7, with D possibly matching TRBD2 (6 bases). From germline, CDR1 is SEHNR and CDR2 FQNEAQ (reference sequence). The ends were cut back, 0 bases at V and 6 bases at J, with 18 bases in the middle. This CDR3 region has 16 residues. CDR3: CASSLASGTLLGEQYF. The CDR3 DNA sequence: TGTGCCAGCAGCTTAGCCTCCGGGACTCTCTTAGGCGAGCAGTACTTC.

This clonotype was seen repeatedly, ten times or more. The genes are TRBV4-1 and TRBJ1-2; D gene unclear. Trimming removed 0 bases at V and 4 bases at J, with 9 bases between. The germline V gene encodes CDR1 MGHRA and CDR2 YSYEKL. The CDR3 length is 14 residues. This chain's CDR3 is CASSQENWGYGYTF. CDR3 nucleotides: TGCGCCAGCAGCCAAGAGAACTGGGGCTATGGCTACACCTTC.

This clonotype has a handful of counts. The chain employs TRBV28 and TRBJ2-7; no firm D call. This CDR3 has 13 residues. V shed 3 bases and J shed 3 bases, with 9 bases lying between them. Germline loops: CDR1 MDHEN, CDR2 SYDVKM. The CDR3 coding sequence is TGTGCCAGCAGTTTCAGCTCTCACTACGAGCAGTACTTC. Amino acid sequence: CASSFSSHYEQYF.

This clonotype was picked up a small number of times. In DNA, the CDR3 is TGTGCCAGCAGCCACGGCCTGAGCGGCTCCTACAATGAGCAGTTCTTC. This gives the protein CASSHGLSGSYNEQFF. The rearrangement links TRBV9 to TRBJ2-1, with D possibly TRBD2 on 5 matching bases. Trimming took off 4 bases at V and 0 bases at J, with 14 bases between the two ends. The CDR3 is made up of 16 amino acids. Germline assignment: CDR1 SGDLS and CDR2 YYNGEE.

CDR3 nucleotides: TGTGCCAGCAGCGCCTGGCTTACAGATACGCAGTATTTT. Its protein is CASSAWLTDTQYF. The V call is TRBV12-3 or TRBV12-4, the J call TRBJ2-3; D not certain. The CDR3 is 13 residues long. V lost 6 bases, J lost 3 bases, and 10 bases lay in between.

This clonotype was seen just once. The V gene is TRBV3-1, the J gene TRBJ1-2; D gene unclear. Germline CDR1 reads LGHDT; CDR2 reads YNNKEL (reference sequence). The CDR3 is 15 residues long. Trimming pared 1 base from V and 5 bases from J, leaving 14 bases between. The CDR3 bases are TGTGCCAGCAGCCAAGTTGTGACCGGGAGTTATGGCTACACCTTC. Encoded protein: CASSQVVTGSYGYTF.

This chain uses TRBV27 with TRBJ2-7; the D gene is possibly TRBD1 (5 bases). CDR1 is MNHEY, CDR2 SMNVEV, per germline (reference sequence). This CDR3 comprises 14 residues. Trimming removed 1 base from V and 2 bases from J, with 9 bases in between. The CDR3 region is CASSLFGQAYEQYF. The CDR3 DNA follows: TGTGCCAGCAGTTTATTCGGACAAGCCTACGAGCAGTACTTC.